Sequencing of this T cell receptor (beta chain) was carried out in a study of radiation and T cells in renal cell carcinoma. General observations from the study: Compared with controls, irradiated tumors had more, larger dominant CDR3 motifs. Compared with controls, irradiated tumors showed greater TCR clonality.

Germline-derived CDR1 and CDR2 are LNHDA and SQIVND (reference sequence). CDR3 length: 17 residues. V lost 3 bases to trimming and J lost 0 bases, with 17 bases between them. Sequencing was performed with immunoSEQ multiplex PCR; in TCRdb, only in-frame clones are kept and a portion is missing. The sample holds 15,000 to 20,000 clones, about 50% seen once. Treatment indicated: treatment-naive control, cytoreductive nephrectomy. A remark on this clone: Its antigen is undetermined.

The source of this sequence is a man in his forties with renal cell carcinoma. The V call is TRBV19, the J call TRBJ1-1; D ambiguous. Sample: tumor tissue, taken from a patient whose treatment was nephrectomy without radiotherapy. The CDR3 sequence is CASSIGGAGLMNTEAFF. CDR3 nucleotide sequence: TGTGCCAGTAGTATCGGAGGCGCGGGCTTAATGAACACTGAAGCTTTCTTT.